These T cell receptor beta chains were read from a single sample in a study of regulatory T cells in long-lasting Graves disease. TCRdb ran MiXCR on the multiplex PCR reads and lists one entry per CDR3 protein. Among 400,000 to 500,000 distinct CDR3 sequences listed, 15% to 20% were seen once. The sample was also linked to a second study, of T cells in Graves' hyperthyroidism and ophthalmopathy.

Sequenced here: peripheral blood mononuclear cells (PBMCs), sampled at new diagnosis, from a patient treated with antithyroid drugs. All receptors come from a woman in her late teens or twenties with Graves disease. The CDR3 runs from the conserved cysteine through the conserved F or W. The D gene is left open where the match is weak. Only some rows state a clone size, as once, few, many or a class for expanded clones.

14	TRBD1	TRBV20-1	many	TRBJ1-4	TGCAGTGCTAGATCAGGACAGGGGGCGAAGGAACTGTTTTTT	CSARSGQGAKELFF
14	TRBD2	TRBV4-1	few	TRBJ2-5	TGCGCCAGCAGCCAAGGAGCGGGAGTCGAGACCCAGTACTTC	CASSQGAGVETQYF
14	.	TRBV28	many	TRBJ2-7	TGTGCCAGCAGTTTAGGACAACCTCCCTACGAGCAGTACTTC	CASSLGQPPYEQYF
15	.	TRBV5-1	.	TRBJ2-7	TGCGCCAGCAGCTTGGTTAGGGGGAGCTCCTACGAGCAGTACTTC	CASSLVRGSSYEQYF
12	.	TRBV2	many	TRBJ2-1	TGTGCCAGCAGGGGGGAAGGAAATGAGCAGTTCTTC	CASRGEGNEQFF
14	.	TRBV27	many	TRBJ1-1	TGTGCCAGCAGTAGTATAGAATGGAACACTGAAGCTTTCTTT	CASSSIEWNTEAFF
12	.	TRBV3-1	many	TRBJ2-5	TGTGCCAGCAGCCAAGATCCGGAGACCCAGTACTTC	CASSQDPETQYF
16	TRBD2	TRBV4-1	.	TRBJ2-7	TGCGCCAGCAGCCACCCCGGGACTAGCGTTACCTACGAGCAGTACTTC	CASSHPGTSVTYEQYF
13	.	TRBV2	.	TRBJ1-4	TGTGCCAGCAGTGAAAATCTCAGGGAAAAACTGTTTTTT	CASSENLREKLFF
19	TRBD2	TRBV9	.	TRBJ2-1	TGTGCCAGCAGCGTAGCAGGGGGACTAGCGGTAGGCTCCTACAATGAGCAGTTCTTC	CASSVAGGLAVGSYNEQFF
15	.	TRBV27	many	TRBJ2-5	TGTGCCAGCAGGACCGGGACGGCGATTGGAGAGACCCAGTACTTC	CASRTGTAIGETQYF
15	.	TRBV6-1	few	TRBJ2-2	TGTGCCACCGATATATTAGGATCGGGAACCGGGGAGCTGTTTTTT	CATDILGSGTGELFF
17	TRBD2	TRBV3-1	many	TRBJ2-5	TGTGCCAGCAGCCAAGGCGGGACGGGACTAGCGGGAGAGACCCAGTACTTC	CASSQGGTGLAGETQYF
17	TRBD2	TRBV6-1	.	TRBJ2-1	TGTGCCAGCAGTGAAGCTTGGGGACTAGCGGGAGGAGGTGAGCAGTTCTTC	CASSEAWGLAGGGEQFF
14	TRBD1	TRBV30	many	TRBJ2-7	TGTGCCTGGAGTGTACAGGGACAGGGGCACGAGCAGTACTTC	CAWSVQGQGHEQYF
17	TRBD2	TRBV11-2	many	TRBJ2-5	TGTGCCAGCAGCTGGACTAGCGGGAGGTCCGTGGGAGAGACCCAGTACTTC	CASSWTSGRSVGETQYF
12	.	TRBV27	many	TRBJ1-2	TGTGCCAGCATCTCGCCACACTATGGCTACACCTTC	CASISPHYGYTF
15	TRBD2	TRBV28	many	TRBJ2-7	TGTGCCAGCAGTTTGATGGTGGGAGGGACCTACGAGCAGTACTTC	CASSLMVGGTYEQYF
12	.	TRBV20-1	many	TRBJ1-1	TGCAGTGCTAGGGGACGGCACACTGAAGCTTTCTTT	CSARGRHTEAFF
15	.	TRBV20-1	many	TRBJ1-5	TGCAGTGCAACCCGCGGGGGTAGTAGCAATCAGCCCCAGCATTTT	CSATRGGSSNQPQHF
15	TRBD2	TRBV11-2	many	TRBJ2-1	TGTGCCAGCAGCTTTTATAGCGGGAGGGCCAGGGAGCAGTTCTTC	CASSFYSGRAREQFF
13	.	TRBV19	.	TRBJ2-3	TGTGCCAGTAGTATACAAAGCACAGATACGCAGTATTTT	CASSIQSTDTQYF
18	TRBD1	TRBV20-1	many	TRBJ1-2	TGCAGTGCTAGACACCCCCGGGACAGGGTTATCTTAACCTATGGCTACACCTTC	CSARHPRDRVILTYGYTF
13	.	TRBV3-1	many	TRBJ1-3	TGTGCCAGCAGCCAGGCGGTGGGAAACACCATATATTTT	CASSQAVGNTIYF
14	.	TRBV6-1	many	TRBJ1-4	TGTGCCAGCAGCCTCGACAGTTGGAATGAAAAACTGTTTTTT	CASSLDSWNEKLFF
14	.	TRBV20-1	many	TRBJ2-3	TGCAGTGCTGAAGAGGCTATCGGGGCAGATACGCAGTATTTT	CSAEEAIGADTQYF
16	.	TRBV5-1	few	TRBJ2-7	TGCGCCAGCAGCTTGGACTCTTGGGCGTCCTCCTACGAGCAGTACTTC	CASSLDSWASSYEQYF
13	.	TRBV28	many	TRBJ1-5	TGTGCCAGCAGAAGAGACAGCAATCAGCCCCAGCATTTT	CASRRDSNQPQHF
16	.	TRBV6-1	many	TRBJ2-7	TGTGCCAGCAGGTCCGCACTGACTAGTATCGCCTACGAGCAGTACTTC	CASRSALTSIAYEQYF
16	TRBD1	TRBV6-1	.	TRBJ2-2	TGTGCCAGCAGTCCTATGTCAGGGGGTAACACCGGGGAGCTGTTTTTT	CASSPMSGGNTGELFF
15	TRBD1	TRBV6-1	few	TRBJ2-2	TGTGCCAGCAAGGTCCGGGACAGATACACCGGGGAGCTGTTTTTT	CASKVRDRYTGELFF
14	.	TRBV18	many	TRBJ1-2	TGTGCCAGCTCACCCAATCCGGTTTCGATCGGCTACACCTTC	CASSPNPVSIGYTF
15	TRBD2	TRBV5-1	many	TRBJ2-1	TGCGCCAGCAGCTTGAGGACTAGCGGGATCAATGAGCAGTTCTTC	CASSLRTSGINEQFF
16	.	TRBV20-1	.	TRBJ2-1	TGCAGTGCTAGAGTAGCGGCGGGAAGCTCCTACAATGAGCAGTTCTTC	CSARVAAGSSYNEQFF
15	.	TRBV19	few	TRBJ1-5	TGTGCCAGTAGTTTCGGGGGGGCGGTCGGGCAGCCCCAGCATTTT	CASSFGGAVGQPQHF
15	TRBD2	TRBV28	.	TRBJ2-2	TGTGCCAGCAGTTCGACTAGCGGAGGGACCGGGGAGCTGTTTTTT	CASSSTSGGTGELFF
17	TRBD2	TRBV3-1	few	TRBJ2-7	TGTGCCAGCACCTATAGCGGGAGGCCCCCCCCCTCAGGAGAGCAGTACTTC	CASTYSGRPPPSGEQYF
12	.	TRBV11-1	many	TRBJ2-7	TGTGCCAGCGCCCAGCCCGGCTACGAGCAGTACTTC	CASAQPGYEQYF
17	.	TRBV5-5	few	TRBJ1-1	TGTGCCAGCAGCTTCGGAGACATTCGCCCTATTAACACTGAAGCTTTCTTT	CASSFGDIRPINTEAFF
21	TRBD1	TRBV19	.	TRBJ2-1	TGTGCCAGTAGTATTTTTGTGGGGACAGGGAAGGGATGGCGCTCCTACAATGAGCAGTTCTTC	CASSIFVGTGKGWRSYNEQFF
16	TRBD1	TRBV13	few	TRBJ2-7	TGCGCCAGCAGCCACCCAGGACAGGGGGCCTCCTACGAGCAGTACTTC	CASSHPGQGASYEQYF
11	.	TRBV7-2	many	TRBJ2-3	TGTGCCAGCAGAATTATGGTTACGCAGTATTTT	CASRIMVTQYF
14	.	TRBV7-3	.	TRBJ2-3	TGTGCCAGCAGCTTATGGGGTGGCACAGATACGCAGTATTTT	CASSLWGGTDTQYF
14	.	TRBV15	few	TRBJ1-1	TGTGCCACCAGCGAACAGGTGGAGAACACTGAAGCTTTCTTT	CATSEQVENTEAFF
11	.	TRBV29-1	many	TRBJ2-7	TGCAGCGTCGAGGGATTGGGCGAGCAGTACTTC	CSVEGLGEQYF
14	.	TRBV20-1	.	TRBJ2-1	TGCAGTGCTAATGCACCCCCAGGACGCAATGAGCAGTTCTTC	CSANAPPGRNEQFF
14	.	TRBV12-3/TRBV12-4	few	TRBJ1-1	TGTGCCAGCAGCTACTTACTGGGCGGCTTTAGCGCTTTCTTT	CASSYLLGGFSAFF
16	.	TRBV5-1	.	TRBJ2-6	TGCGCCAGCAGCCTCGGAGGGCCGTCTGGGGCCAACGTCCTGACTTTC	CASSLGGPSGANVLTF
14	.	TRBV7-6	many	TRBJ2-3	TGTGCCAGCAGCTTCCCCCTTTGGACAGATACGCAGTATTTT	CASSFPLWTDTQYF
16	TRBD2	TRBV7-2	.	TRBJ2-3	TGTGCCAGCAGTCTAGATACGTTCGGGAGGGGAGATACGCAGTATTTT	CASSLDTFGRGDTQYF
14	.	TRBV7-8	many	TRBJ2-3	TGTGCCAGCAGCTTAGATTGGGGGGTCGATACGCAGTATTTT	CASSLDWGVDTQYF
14	.	TRBV2	few	TRBJ1-2	TGTGCCAGCAATATACAGGACGCGCCCCATGGCTACACCTTC	CASNIQDAPHGYTF
15	.	TRBV3-1	few	TRBJ2-7	TGTGCCAGCAGACAAGGACCTACACCAACCTACGAGCAGTACTTC	CASRQGPTPTYEQYF